This T cell receptor (beta chain) was retrieved from a study of radiation and T cells in renal cell carcinoma. Broader study findings: Irradiated tumors held more dominant CDR3 motifs than control tumors. Compared with controls, irradiated tumors showed greater TCR clonality.

About this clone: Its antigen is unidentified.

This sample's treatment: treatment-naive control, cytoreductive nephrectomy. This renal cell carcinoma was of the clear cell type. Control tumors came from a few females and around eleven males, aged 40 to 82. Germline V gives CDR1 SGHRS, CDR2 YFSETQ. V lost 4 bases, J lost 2 bases, and 14 bases lay in between. The CDR3 runs 15 residues. Produced via immunoSEQ multiplex PCR; TCRdb's table is partial and in-frame only. The table records about 10,000 clones, roughly 60% of them present only once. The chain carries TRBV5-1 and TRBJ2-3, with D maybe TRBD1 (7 bases). The source of this sequence is a man aged 35 to 55 with renal cell carcinoma. This specimen was tumor tissue, taken from a patient whose treatment was nephrectomy without radiotherapy. The CDR3 region is CASSPQGDFTDTQYF. The CDR3, as DNA: TGCGCCAGCAGCCCTCAGGGGGACTTCACAGATACGCAGTATTTT.